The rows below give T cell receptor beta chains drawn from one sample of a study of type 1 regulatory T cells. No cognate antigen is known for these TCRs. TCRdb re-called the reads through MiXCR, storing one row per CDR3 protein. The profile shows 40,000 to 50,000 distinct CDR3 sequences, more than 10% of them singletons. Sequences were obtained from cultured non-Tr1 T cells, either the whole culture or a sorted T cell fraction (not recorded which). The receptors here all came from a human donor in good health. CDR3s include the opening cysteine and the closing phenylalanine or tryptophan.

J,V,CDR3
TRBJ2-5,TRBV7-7,CVSSLNPGAWETQYF
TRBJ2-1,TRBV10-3,CATTHSGTEFF
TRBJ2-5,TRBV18,CASSPNHPGEGETQYF
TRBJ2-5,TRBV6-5,CASTQAGGLSGTQYF
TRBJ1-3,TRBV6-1,CASNLDRQTGNTIYF
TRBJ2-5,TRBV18,CASSPNPGVYRETQYF
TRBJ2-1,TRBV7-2,CASSLGQGGDEQFF
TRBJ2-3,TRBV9,CASSVVAGADTQYF
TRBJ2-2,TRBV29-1,CSGRLAGATGELFF
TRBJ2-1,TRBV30,CAWKGTHNEQFF
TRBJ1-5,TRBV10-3,CAVGEGSYNQPQHF
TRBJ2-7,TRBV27,CASSLYSSAYYEQYF
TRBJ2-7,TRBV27,CASSRGNSYEQYF
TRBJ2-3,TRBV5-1,CASSPLPAGSTDTQYF
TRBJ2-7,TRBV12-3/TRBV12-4,CASRGRLGGYEQYF
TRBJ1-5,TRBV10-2,CASSESIQPQHF
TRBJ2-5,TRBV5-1,CASSSASGRRQTQYF
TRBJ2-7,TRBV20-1,CSATLAGGPLYEQYF
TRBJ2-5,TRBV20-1,CSARYKAQETQYF
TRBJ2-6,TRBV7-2,CASSTGTFTGANVLTF
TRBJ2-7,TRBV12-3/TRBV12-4,CASSFDSGAGPYEQYF
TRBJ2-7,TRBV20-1,CSALGQSVYEQYF
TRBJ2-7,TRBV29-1,CSVEVGIAEQYF
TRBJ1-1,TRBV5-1,CASSLVAGETEAFF
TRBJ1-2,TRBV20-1,CSARDSYGYTF
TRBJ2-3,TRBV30,CAWSKGQGTGSKDTQYF
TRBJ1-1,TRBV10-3,CAIRQNTEAFF
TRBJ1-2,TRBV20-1,CSTRDRVVWGYTF
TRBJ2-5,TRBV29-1,CSVANRFDKETQYF
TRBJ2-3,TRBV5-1,CASSLVSASTDTQYF
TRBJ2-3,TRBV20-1,CSARAGGLDTQYF
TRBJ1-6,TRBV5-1,CASSSGRENSPLHF
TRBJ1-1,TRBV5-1,CASSPGGGTEAFF
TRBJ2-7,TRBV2,CASKAGLAGAGEQYF
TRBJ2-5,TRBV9,CASSPGLAETQETQYF
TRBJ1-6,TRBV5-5,CASSPTRQGTSPLHF
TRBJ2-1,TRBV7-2,CASSLDSGRLYNEQFF
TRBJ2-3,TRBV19,CASRTGGSTDTQYF
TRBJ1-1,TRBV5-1,CASSISGTGANTEAFF
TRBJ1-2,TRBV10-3,CAISESSQGYGYTF
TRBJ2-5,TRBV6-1,CASSGLPDRGRETQYF
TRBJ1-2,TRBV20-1,CSARDLGGINYGYTF
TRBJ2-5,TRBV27,CASSPGLERTQYF
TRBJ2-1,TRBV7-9,CASSLPGLAGVNEQFF
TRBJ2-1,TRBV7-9,CASSSRTKREIHYNEQFF
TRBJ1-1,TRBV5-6,CASRSPGQSTEAFF
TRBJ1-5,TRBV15,CATSRDQGALFQPQHF
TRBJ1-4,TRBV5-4,CASSPDIGEKLFF
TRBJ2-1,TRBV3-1,CASSETSGRHNEQFF
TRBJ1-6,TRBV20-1,CSARPDGYNSPLHF
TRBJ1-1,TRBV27,CASSLAGVVTEAFF
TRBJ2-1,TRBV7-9,CAGGTSGRGSEQFF
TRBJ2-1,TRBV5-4,CASSSLSGSSYNEQFF
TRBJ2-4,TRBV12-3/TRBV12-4,CASSPGQGGSKNIQYF
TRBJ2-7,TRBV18,CASSRDSGIRVKQYF